These 24 T cell receptor beta chains came from one sample sequenced in a study of T cells in narcolepsy. TCRdb's copy holds only in-frame clones and misses some; the assay was immunoSEQ multiplex PCR. The profile covers about 30,000 clones, with 65% to 90% appearing a single time and approximately 1.1% taken by the ten largest. The sample consisted of CD45RA- memory CD4+ T cells from PBMCs. All receptors derive from a human donor with narcolepsy.

The V call is TRBV5-1, the J call TRBJ2-2, with 7 bases that match TRBD1. V gave up 1 base and J gave up 0 bases; unmatched junction bases: 6. There are 17 residues in the CDR3. Germline V CDR1 and CDR2: SGHRS, YFSETQ. In DNA form, the CDR3 reads TGCGCCAGCAGCTTGAGGGACAGAGCCTCGAACACCGGGGAGCTGTTTTTT. It specifies CASSLRDRASNTGELFF.

The chain has TRBV18 and TRBJ1-1; D gene unclear. Trimming took 3 bases from V and 3 from J, leaving 17 bases between them. The CDR3 covers 16 residues. Germline V gene data show CDR1 as KGHSH and CDR2 as LQKENI. CDR3 bases: TGTGCCAGCTCACCGACATCGGGGTTCACGGACACTGAAGCTTTCTTT. This translates into CASSPTSGFTDTEAFF.

The V gene is TRBV6-1, the J gene TRBJ2-6, with a weak D call TRBD1 (6 bases). CDR1 and CDR2 from the germline V gene are MNHNS and SASEGT. Deletions cut 4 bases from V and 0 bases from J, with 10 bases between. The CDR3 loop spans 16 amino acids. In nucleotides, the CDR3 is TGTGCCAGCAGTGTCTCGACAGGCTCTGGGGCCAACGTCCTGACTTTC. Translation gives CASSVSTGSGANVLTF.

The chain is built from TRBV28 and TRBJ1-2; D call uncertain. Germline loops: CDR1 MDHEN, CDR2 SYDVKM. V shed 3 bases and J shed 8 bases, with 13 bases lying between them. This CDR3 has 13 residues. This CDR3 is CASSFRGVWGYTF. Written as DNA, the CDR3 is TGTGCCAGCAGTTTCCGGGGAGTGTGGGGCTACACCTTC.

V and J are TRBV5-4 and TRBJ1-2; 7 bases align to TRBD1. The junction had 17 bases not matched to a gene; V was cut back by 4 bases and J by 5 bases. The CDR3 runs to 17 residues. Germline assignment: CDR1 SGHNT and CDR2 YYREEE (reference sequence). The CDR3 reads CASSASGGTASRYGYTF. CDR3 bases: TGTGCCAGCAGCGCTTCGGGGGGGACAGCAAGCCGGTATGGCTACACCTTC. Together with reference TRBV5-4 and TRBJ1-2, the CDR3 gives the full variable domain: ETGVTQSPTHLIKTRGQQVTLRCSSQSGHNTVSWYQQALGQGPQFIFQYYREEENGRGNFPPRFSGLQFPNYSSELNVNALELDDSALYLCASSASGGTASRYGYTFGSGTRLTVV.

The chain links TRBV2 to TRBJ2-2; the match to TRBD2 covers 13 bases. Losses at the gene ends were 8 bases for V and 5 bases for J; bases not matched to a gene: 2. CDR1 and CDR2 (germline): SNHLY, FYNNEI. The CDR3 has 14 amino acids. CDR3 bases: TGTGCCAGCCGGACTAGCGGGAGTACCGGGGAGCTGTTTTTT. It encodes CASRTSGSTGELFF.

V usage is TRBV6-4 and J usage is TRBJ2-3; D uncertain. With 10 bases removed from V and 3 bases from J, the gap between germline ends came to 5 bases. Germline V gives CDR1 MRHNA, CDR2 SNTAGT. The CDR3 has 10 amino acids. The CDR3 bases are TGTGCCACATGGACAGATACGCAGTATTTT. Encoded protein: CATWTDTQYF.

This chain connects TRBV5-4 to TRBJ2-3; the match to TRBD2 covers 8 bases. The V gene's germline CDR1 is SGHNT and CDR2 YYREEE (reference sequence). V shed 5 bases and J 1 base; nucleotides not matched to a gene: 6. The CDR3 is made up of 15 amino acids. The CDR3 DNA sequence: TGTGCCAGCAGGAAGCGGGAGTGGGGCACAGATACGCAGTATTTT. It is translated as CASRKREWGTDTQYF.

The chain is built from TRBV7-2 and TRBJ1-5; 10 positions match TRBD1. There are 14 residues in the CDR3. Germline V lookup: CDR1 SGHTA, CDR2 FQGNSA. The J segment lost 4 bases and the V segment lost 4 bases, leaving 1 base of the junction unmatched. CDR3 region: CASSSDRGNQPQHF. The CDR3 DNA is TGTGCCAGCAGCTCGGACAGGGGGAATCAGCCCCAGCATTTT.

This clone was found a few times. The V and J genes are TRBV5-6 and TRBJ1-1, with D unclear. Per germline, CDR1 SGHDT and CDR2 YYEEEE. The CDR3 totals 14 residues. Deletions cut 2 bases from V and 0 bases from J, with 8 bases between. CDR3 sequence reads: CASSFVGMNTEAFF. CDR3 in DNA: TGTGCCAGCAGCTTTGTCGGCATGAACACTGAAGCTTTCTTT.

This clone was recorded a few times. The chain links TRBV27 to TRBJ1-5; D is undetermined. V shed 9 bases and J shed 2 bases, with 8 bases lying between them. Germline V gives CDR1 MNHEY, CDR2 SMNVEV (reference sequence). This CDR3 has 12 residues. CDR3 region: CASWGRNQPQHF. DNA of the CDR3: TGTGCCAGTTGGGGTCGCAATCAGCCCCAGCATTTT.

The V gene is TRBV7-8, the J gene TRBJ1-1; 8 bases match TRBD1. Germline V gene lookup returns CDR1 SGHVS and CDR2 FQNEAQ. There are 13 residues in the CDR3. V shed 8 bases and J 0 bases; nucleotides not matched to a gene: 2. In nucleotides, the CDR3 is TGTGCCAGCTCGACAGGGGTGAACACTGAAGCTTTCTTT. This gives the protein CASSTGVNTEAFF.

The V call is TRBV28, the J call TRBJ1-5, with 9 bases that match TRBD1. V was pared by 6 bases and J by 3 bases, with 9 bases of the junction left unmatched. In germline, CDR1 is MDHEN, CDR2 SYDVKM. CDR3 length: 16 amino acids. The CDR3 region has the DNA TGTGCCAGCAGGGATCCGGGACAGGGAAACAATCAGCCCCAGCATTTT. It encodes CASRDPGQGNNQPQHF. Full variable domain (rest looked up from reference TRBV28 and TRBJ1-5): DVKVTQSSRYLVKRTGEKVFLECVQDMDHENMFWYRQDPGLGLRLIYFSYDVKMKEKGDIPEGYSVSREKKERFSLILESASTNQTSMYLCASRDPGQGNNQPQHFGDGTRLSIL.

This clone was observed a handful of times. This chain links TRBV4-1 with TRBJ1-2; TRBD1 aligns across 7 bases. Losses at the gene ends were 1 base for V and 0 bases for J; bases not matched to a gene: 11. Per the germline V gene, CDR1 is MGHRA and CDR2 is YSYEKL. The CDR3 totals 18 residues. DNA for the CDR3: TGCGCCAGCAGCCAAGGCGACATCAGGGGGGACTCTAACTATGGCTACACCTTC. This gives the protein CASSQGDIRGDSNYGYTF.

V and J are TRBV4-2 and TRBJ2-7; no reliable D call. Trimming shortened V by 1 base and J by 2 bases, and 6 bases separated the two germline ends. The CDR3 sequence is 13 residues long. The germline CDR1 and CDR2 sequences are LGHNA and YNFKEQ. CDR3 DNA: TGTGCCAGCAGCCAAGTACGAGCCTACGAGCAGTACTTC. Residues: CASSQVRAYEQYF.

This clone appeared once. This chain joins TRBV5-1 and TRBJ2-1, with TRBD2 matching over 8 bases. The CDR3 runs to 15 residues. In germline, CDR1 is SGHRS, CDR2 YFSETQ. The V gene end was trimmed by 2 bases and the J gene end by 9 bases; junction bases not matched to a gene: 10. The CDR3 protein is CASSLAGDVSVEQFF. CDR3 DNA sequence: TGCGCCAGCAGCTTAGCGGGGGATGTTTCGGTTGAGCAGTTCTTC.

The CDR3 sequence is CASSVGTDGTKNIQYF. CDR3 DNA sequence: TGTGCCAGCTCCGTCGGGACAGACGGAACCAAAAACATTCAGTACTTC. The chain combines TRBV18 with TRBJ2-4; the match to TRBD1 covers 7 bases. Germline CDR1 is KGHSH and CDR2 is LQKENI. The V segment lost 6 bases and the J segment 2 bases; nucleotides outside the gene matches: 10. This CDR3 is 16 amino acids long.

About this clone itself: At one boundary the junction diverges from the germline segment, which might be a read error. CDR3 coding DNA: TGTGCTAGCAGCTTAGGAGTCCAGGATACGCAGTATTTT. Translated, it gives CASSLGVQDTQYF. This chain links TRBV7-7 with TRBJ2-3; D ambiguous. The CDR3 has 13 amino acids. CDR1 is SSHAT and CDR2 is FNYEAQ in the germline V gene (reference sequence).

The rearrangement joins TRBV5-6 to TRBJ1-5, with unresolved D. Germline values: CDR1 SGHDT, CDR2 YYEEEE. Trimming took off 4 bases at V and 3 bases at J, with 5 bases between the two ends. This CDR3 has 12 amino acids. CDR3 DNA: TGTGCCAGCAGCGCGTTCAATCAGCCCCAGCATTTT. Translating it yields CASSAFNQPQHF.

This clone has just a few counts. This chain links TRBV19 with TRBJ2-5; TRBD2 agrees at 7 bases. Germline loops: CDR1 LNHDA, CDR2 SQIVND (reference sequence). This CDR3 is 15 amino acids long. The trim removed 3 bases at V and 5 bases at J, leaving 9 bases unmatched. In DNA, the CDR3 is TGTGCCAGTAGTATTCAGGGCGGGAGTCGGGAGACCCAGTACTTC. Translating gives CASSIQGGSRETQYF.

The V call is TRBV7-8, the J call TRBJ1-2; D is unclear. This CDR3 has 14 amino acids. V was cut by 5 bases and J by 1 base, with 11 bases left in between. Germline V CDR1 and CDR2: SGHVS, FQNEAQ. The CDR3 DNA is TGTGCCAGCAGCCACGGGAACCATAACTATGGCTACACCTTC. Residues: CASSHGNHNYGYTF. The full variable domain, in which reference TRBV7-8 and TRBJ1-2 provide the parts outside the CDR3, is GAGVSQSPRYKVAKRGQDVALRCDPISGHVSLFWYQQALGQGPEFLTYFQNEAQLDKSGLPSDRFFAERPEGSVSTLKIQRTQQEDSAVYLCASSHGNHNYGYTFGSGTRLTVV.

The V gene is TRBV27, the J gene TRBJ1-5; D ambiguous. CDR3 length equals 14 residues. V was clipped by 3 bases and J by 4 bases, with 10 bases between them. CDR1 MNHEY and CDR2 SMNVEV come from the germline V gene (reference sequence). The CDR3 coding sequence is TGTGCCAGCAGTTTCTCCGGCGCAAATCAGCCCCAGCATTTT. Translating gives CASSFSGANQPQHF.

This chain links TRBV7-2 with TRBJ2-2; D unclear. Germline V CDR1 and CDR2: SGHTA, FQGNSA. Between the trimmed V and J ends, which lost 2 bases and 7 bases, there was a span of 8 bases. The CDR3 contains 13 residues. This chain's CDR3 is CASSLLGFGELFF. The DNA of the CDR3 is TGTGCCAGCAGCTTATTGGGATTCGGGGAGCTGTTTTTT.

V is TRBV11-2 and J is TRBJ1-2; 8 bases are shared with TRBD1. The CDR3 is 15 residues long. J gave up 6 bases and V 5 bases, and 11 bases lay outside the gene matches. Germline loops: CDR1 SGHAT, CDR2 FQNNGV. CDR3 residues: CASSLTGVPGDGYTF. DNA for the CDR3: TGTGCCAGCAGCCTGACAGGGGTCCCGGGAGATGGCTACACCTTC.